The 12 T cell receptor beta chains reported below all come from one sample, sequenced in a study of tumor and adjacent non-tumor tissue in lung cancer. No cell sorting was done before RNA was extracted from the tissue. More than 3 cm separated this lung sample from the edge of the tumor. TCRbeta libraries were built with three rounds of nested PCR, modified from ARM-PCR. Each CDR3 protein is one row after TCRdb ran MiXCR on the multiplex PCR reads. The sample contains approximately 120,000 distinct CDR3 sequences, about 65% of which appear only once. The sample comprised distant non-tumor lung tissue. All receptors come from a man in his sixties with non-small cell lung cancer.

This clonotype turned up a few times. Since a much larger clone is just one base distant, this may be a read error. The chain combines TRBV12-3 or TRBV12-4 with TRBJ2-2, with a possible D match to TRBD1 (6 bases). The V end lost 2 bases, the J end lost 6 bases, and 10 bases lay between the germline ends. The CDR3 totals 14 residues. Written as DNA, the CDR3 is TGTGCCAGCAGTTTACAGGGGTGGCCCGGGGAGCTGTTTTTT. Protein sequence: CASSLQGWPGELFF.

Of note for this clonotype: The junction shows a germline mismatch at one end, possibly a read error. The chain combines TRBV7-3 with TRBJ2-1; TRBD1 agrees at 7 bases. This CDR3 spans 15 amino acids. The germline V gene has CDR1 SGHTA and CDR2 FQGTGA. CDR3 residues: CASSLQGIPNNEQSF. The CDR3 DNA reads as TGTGCCAGCAGCCTACAGGGGATCCCTAACAATGAGCAGTCCTTC.

In regard to this clonotype: An end of the junction differs from the germline gene, which may be a read error. The J gene is TRBJ2-7, the V gene TRBV4-3; maybe TRBD2 (5 bases). The CDR3 has 16 amino acids. Germline values: CDR1 LGHNA, CDR2 YSLEER. The CDR3 region has the DNA TGCGCCAGCAGCCGAGATCAGGCTAGTGGGAGTTACGAGCACTACTTC. Translating it yields CASSRDQASGSYEHYF.

A note on this clonotype: This may be a read error, as it is one base from a much larger clone. V usage is TRBV20-1 and J usage is TRBJ2-5; 8 nucleotides match TRBD2. Germline CDR1 reads DFQATT; CDR2 reads SNEGSKA (reference sequence). The V and J ends lost 6 bases and 2 bases, in that order; junction bases with no gene match: 11. CDR3 length: 15 residues. CDR3 in DNA: TGCAGTGCCAGATCCAGCGGGGGAAGACAAGAGACCCAGTACTTC. This sequence encodes CSARSSGGRQETQYF.

Comments on this clonotype: A much larger clone differs from this one at a single base, so this may be a read error. This chain connects TRBV5-6 to TRBJ1-2, with a tentative D call TRBD1 (6 bases). Trimming removed 4 bases from V and 6 bases from J, with 19 bases in between. The CDR3 has 15 residues. CDR1 and CDR2 from the germline V gene are SGHDT and YYEEEE. CDR3 sequence: CASSPGRGESHGYTF. The CDR3 nucleotides read TGTGCCAGCAGCCCTGGCAGGGGCGAAAGCCATGGCTACACCTTC.

The sample holds a few counts of this clonotype. A clone one base away is much larger, so this may be a read error. The CDR3 DNA sequence: TGCGCCAGCAGCCAAGGACTTAGTGGGGAGACCCTGTACTTC. Its protein is CASSQGLSGETLYF. This chain connects TRBV4-1 to TRBJ2-5; perhaps TRBD2 as D (5 bases). The CDR3 covers 14 residues. The germline V gene encodes CDR1 MGHRA and CDR2 YSYEKL.

In regard to this clonotype: At one end, the junction sequence differs from germline, possibly due to a read error. The rearrangement links TRBV5-6 to TRBJ2-3, with D possibly TRBD1 on 5 matching bases. The CDR3 sequence is 16 residues long. Germline V gives CDR1 SGHDT, CDR2 YYEEEE. The CDR3 loop is CASGLAGPAYLDTQYF. In nucleotides, the CDR3 is TGTGCCAGCGGCTTGGCAGGGCCCGCATACCTAGATACGCAGTATTTT.

Worth noting for this clonotype: Since the CDR3 does not end with the conserved phenylalanine or tryptophan, this likely comes from a read error. This chain joins TRBV12-3 or TRBV12-4 and TRBJ2-1, with D maybe TRBD2 (7 bases). This CDR3 is 17 amino acids long. CDR3 sequence reads: CASSSPHGGLTGNEQFS. The CDR3 bases are TGCGCCAGCAGTTCACCCCACGGGGGGCTGACGGGCAACGAGCAGTTCTCC.

Notes on this clonotype: At one end the junction does not follow the germline gene, possibly because of a read error. The genes are TRBV6-2 or TRBV6-3 and TRBJ2-3; a weak D match, TRBD2 (5 bases). CDR3 size: 16 residues. Per germline, CDR1 MNHEY and CDR2 SVGEGT. The CDR3 is CVSSYGLAGSTDTQYF. In DNA form, the CDR3 reads TGTGTCAGCAGTTACGGTCTAGCTGGGAGCACAGATACGCAGTATTTT.

In the case of this clonotype: A junction end diverges from the germline sequence, so it may reflect a read error. J is TRBJ2-1 and V is TRBV5-4; 9 bases map to TRBD2. CDR1 and CDR2 from the germline V gene are SGHNT and YYREEE (reference sequence). CDR3 length: 17 residues. The CDR3 reads CAISPYGSGLAPNEQFF. The DNA of the CDR3 is TGTGCCATCAGCCCGTACGGTTCGGGACTAGCCCCAAATGAGCAGTTCTTC.

Remarks on this clonotype: Sequence at one end of the junction differs from germline and may be a read error. The chain uses TRBV4-3 and TRBJ2-2, with 7 bases fitting TRBD2. CDR1 LGHNA and CDR2 YSLEER come from the germline V gene. The CDR3 runs to 16 residues. CDR3 amino acids: CASSQESGASTVELFF. In nucleotides, the CDR3 is TGTGCCAGCAGCCAAGAAAGCGGGGCCAGCACCGTTGAGCTGTTTTTT.

This clonotype came up a few times. The chain employs TRBV11-2 and TRBJ2-5, with D perhaps matching TRBD2 (5 bases). The CDR3 totals 16 residues. Germline V gene lookup returns CDR1 SGHAT and CDR2 FQNNGV. CDR3 nucleotide sequence: TGTGGTAGCAGCCCCCGTACTAGTGGGGTGGGGGAGACCCAGTACTTC. This translates into CGSSPRTSGVGETQYF.